The rows below give T cell receptor beta chains drawn from one sample of a study of T cells in Graves' hyperthyroidism and ophthalmopathy. Each CDR3 protein gets one entry after TCRdb re-called the multiplex PCR reads with MiXCR. The sample lists roughly 500,000 distinct CDR3 sequences, approximately 48% occurring once. The specimen sequenced was peripheral blood or thyroid tissue (not recorded which). Receptor source: an adult woman with Graves' disease, either hyperthyroidism or ophthalmopathy (not recorded which). Each CDR3 is given with its conserved first and last residue. The order of the fields is J gene, CDR3 length, D gene, clone size, V gene, CDR3 DNA, CDR3 protein. D genes are given only for firm matches. Some rows have no size entry. The others give once, few or many, or a class for an expanded clone.

>TRBJ2-2|15|-|-|TRBV15
TGTGCCACCAGCCCCGAGGGGGTGAGCACCGGGGAGCTGTTTTTT
CATSPEGVSTGELFF
>TRBJ2-3|13|-|-|TRBV6-1
TGTGCCAGCATCGGTGGTGGCACAGATACGCAGTATTTT
CASIGGGTDTQYF
>TRBJ1-6|16|-|-|TRBV25-1
TGTGCCAGCAGTGAATTGTCGGGACACGGGAATTCACCCCTCCACTTT
CASSELSGHGNSPLHF
>TRBJ1-2|15|TRBD1|few|TRBV24-1
TGTGCCACCAGTGATTCCTACAGGGGCAGCTCAGGCTACACCTTC
CATSDSYRGSSGYTF
>TRBJ2-7|17|-|few|TRBV7-9
TGTGCCAGCAGCCAAGAGAAGGGTTCCACAAAATCCTACGAGCAGTACTTC
CASSQEKGSTKSYEQYF
>TRBJ1-6|14|TRBD1|-|TRBV7-3
TGTGCTAGAGATGCGGGAGACAGGGTTTCACCCCTCCACTTT
CARDAGDRVSPLHF
>TRBJ1-2|16|-|many|TRBV2
TGTGCCAGCAGTGAATTGGGGCAGGGAGAACGGGGCGGCTACACCTTC
CASSELGQGERGGYTF
>TRBJ2-5|17|TRBD2|-|TRBV20-1
TGCAGTGCTAGGCTGGGACTAGCGGGAGGGCCGGGGGAGACCCAGTACTTC
CSARLGLAGGPGETQYF
>TRBJ1-5|14|-|few|TRBV29-1
TGCAGCGTTTCGGACAGCTCCTTTAATCAGCCCCAGCATTTT
CSVSDSSFNQPQHF
>TRBJ1-6|16|TRBD1|-|TRBV2
TGTGCCAGCAGTGTTCACAGGGGAGGCTATAATTCACCCCTCCACTTT
CASSVHRGGYNSPLHF
>TRBJ1-1|12|-|many|TRBV6-2/TRBV6-3
TGTGCCAGCGACAGCGGGTACACTGAAGCTTTCTTT
CASDSGYTEAFF
>TRBJ2-7|13|-|many|TRBV6-1
TGTGCCAGCAGTGACCACTCCCTAGACGAGCAGTACTTC
CASSDHSLDEQYF
>TRBJ2-7|14|-|few|TRBV15
TGTGCCACCAGCAGAGATAGTAGCGGCTACGAGCAGTACTTC
CATSRDSSGYEQYF
>TRBJ2-2|11|-|few|TRBV25-1
TGTGCCAGCACGGAAACCGGGGAGCTGTTTTTT
CASTETGELFF
>TRBJ2-7|14|-|-|TRBV13
TGTGCCATCAGTGAGAGACGGGACACCTACGAGCAGTACTTC
CAISERRDTYEQYF
>TRBJ2-5|14|-|few|TRBV7-9
TGTGCCAGCAGCCACCGGGACTACCAAGAGACCCAGTACTTC
CASSHRDYQETQYF
>TRBJ1-6|14|TRBD1|-|TRBV28
TGTGCCAGCAGGGGAGGGACAGTTAATTCACCCCTCCACTTT
CASRGGTVNSPLHF
>TRBJ1-1|15|-|many|TRBV5-1
TGCGCCAGCAGCTTGGGGGGCCCTTTGAACACTGAAGCTTTCTTT
CASSLGGPLNTEAFF
>TRBJ2-7|15|-|-|TRBV7-9
TGTGCCAGCTCACCCAACCTAGGCAGGACCTACGAGCAGTACTTC
CASSPNLGRTYEQYF
>TRBJ2-5|14|-|-|TRBV11-2
TGTGCCAGCAGCTGGGCAGGGTTAGTGGAGACCCAGTACTTC
CASSWAGLVETQYF
>TRBJ1-5|14|-|few|TRBV30
TGTGCCGGAGGCGAAGGCCCTCTCAATCAGCCCCAGCATTTT
CAGGEGPLNQPQHF
>TRBJ2-7|14|-|many|TRBV25-1
TGTGCCAGCAGTGAATTCCAGGGCGCCTACGAGCAGTACTTC
CASSEFQGAYEQYF
>TRBJ2-5|14|-|many|TRBV6-2/TRBV6-3
TGTGCCAGCAGTGATCTAGGAGAACCGGAGACCCAGTACTTC
CASSDLGEPETQYF
>TRBJ1-5|15|-|few|TRBV4-1
TGCGCCAGCAGCCAGGGGACACTACACAATCAGCCCCAGCATTTT
CASSQGTLHNQPQHF
>TRBJ2-7|14|-|once|TRBV4-2
TGTGCCAGCAGCGTAGGAGCCAGATCCTACGAGCAGTACTTC
CASSVGARSYEQYF
>TRBJ2-3|13|TRBD2|-|TRBV20-1
TGCAGTGCCTGGCGGCGGGAGGGGGATACGCAGTATTTT
CSAWRREGDTQYF
>TRBJ1-6|15|TRBD1|once|TRBV7-3
TGTGCCAGCAGCTTAATGACAGGGATTCATTCACCCCTCCACTTT
CASSLMTGIHSPLHF